The 27 T cell receptor beta chains below were found in one sample sequenced in a study of human T cells and chemical hapten exposure. Documented time point: pre-sensitization, week 0. Specified treatment: therapeutic diphenylcyclopropenone sensitization with weekly scalp DPC. Via MiXCR, TCRdb re-called the RACE reads, giving one row per CDR3 protein. The sample has over 85,000 distinct CDR3 sequences, approximately 11% seen once. The sequenced sample was whole blood, obtained in connection with sensitization to the hapten diphenylcyclopropenone (DPC). These receptor sequences come from a woman in her sixties with alopecia areata. Some clones in this sample may be carry-over from other donors' samples.

This clonotype appeared many times. J is TRBJ1-1 and V is TRBV30; D not resolved. Trimming shortened V by 2 bases and J by 9 bases, and 13 bases separated the two germline ends. There are 12 residues in the CDR3. CDR1 is GTSNPN and CDR2 is SVGIG in the germline V gene (reference sequence). CDR3 coding DNA: TGTGCCTGGAGTCCAGGAAGCCCTAAAGCTTTCTTT. Translated, it gives CAWSPGSPKAFF. Filled out from reference TRBV30 and TRBJ1-1, the complete variable domain reads SQTIHQWPATLVQPVGSPLSLECTVEGTSNPNLYWYRQAAGRGLQLLFYSVGIGQISSEVPQNLSASRPQDRQFILSSKKLLLSDSGFYLCAWSPGSPKAFFGQGTRLTVV.

This clonotype was counted a few times. This chain connects TRBV2 to TRBJ2-3, with a weak D call TRBD2 (6 bases). CDR1 is SNHLY and CDR2 is FYNNEI in the germline V gene. CDR3 length equals 14 residues. V lost 5 bases and J 1 base, leaving 10 bases between the germline ends. CDR3 loop: CASSRDFRTDTQYF. CDR3 nucleotide sequence: TGTGCCAGCAGTCGGGACTTCCGCACAGATACGCAGTATTTT.

This clonotype has ten or more counts. This chain uses TRBV7-6 with TRBJ2-1, with D unclear. From germline, CDR1 is SGHVS and CDR2 FNYEAQ. Trimming left V 1 base short and J 5 bases short, with 9 bases between. The CDR3 covers 14 residues. CDR3 loop: CASSLGSYDNEQFF. The CDR3 DNA follows: TGTGCCAGCAGCTTAGGCAGCTATGACAATGAGCAGTTCTTC.

This clonotype was seen ten or more times. V usage is TRBV6-5 and J usage is TRBJ2-7, with D unclear. With 0 bases removed from V and 0 bases from J, the gap between germline ends came to 9 bases. CDR1 is MNHEY and CDR2 is SVGAGI in the germline V gene. This CDR3 is built from 15 residues. The chain's CDR3 is CASSYSLALSYEQYF. In nucleotides, the CDR3 is TGTGCCAGCAGTTACTCTCTGGCCCTCTCCTACGAGCAGTACTTC.

The V call is TRBV18, the J call TRBJ2-6; D is ambiguous. Looked up from germline, CDR1 is KGHSH and CDR2 is LQKENI. The CDR3 is made up of 17 amino acids. Trimming removed 4 bases from V and 0 bases from J, with 13 bases in between. CDR3 in DNA: TGTGCCAGCTCACTAAAGGACGGAGCCTCTGGGGCCAACGTCCTGACTTTC. Encoded protein: CASSLKDGASGANVLTF.

This clonotype was recorded at least ten times. V and J are TRBV5-1 and TRBJ1-1; 8 positions agree with TRBD1. Looked up from germline, CDR1 is SGHRS and CDR2 is YFSETQ. The junction had 6 bases not matched to a gene; V was cut back by 2 bases and J by 3 bases. This CDR3 region has 15 residues. The CDR3 DNA follows: TGCGCCAGCAGCTTTACAGGGGGTCCGGACACTGAAGCTTTCTTT. As protein: CASSFTGGPDTEAFF.

The gene calls are TRBV6-5 and TRBJ1-1, with a weak D call TRBD1 (5 bases). V was trimmed by 2 bases and J by 5 bases, leaving 15 bases between them. The CDR3 spans 15 residues. CDR1 is MNHEY and CDR2 is SVGAGI in the germline V gene. CDR3 in amino acids: CASSYIRLGGTEAFF. CDR3 in DNA: TGTGCCAGCAGTTACATACGGTTGGGGGGGACTGAAGCTTTCTTT.

The V gene is TRBV7-2, the J gene TRBJ2-3; possibly TRBD1 for D (6 bases). The germline CDR1 and CDR2 sequences are SGHTA and FQGNSA. Trimming pared 3 bases from V and 5 bases from J, leaving 24 bases between. This CDR3 contains 18 residues. Written as DNA, the CDR3 is TGTGCCAGCAGCTTTTTTTATCAGGCGGCAGGGGTTAAAGATACGCAGTATTTT. Translated: CASSFFYQAAGVKDTQYF.

This rearrangement joins TRBV3-1 to TRBJ2-1; D might be TRBD2 (5 bases). CDR1 is LGHDT and CDR2 is YNNKEL in the germline V gene (reference sequence). Trimming cost V 4 bases and J 2 bases, with 15 bases left between them. This CDR3 has 16 residues. CDR3 residues: CASSLRAVSPYNEQFF. The CDR3 bases are TGTGCCAGCAGCCTCAGAGCGGTTTCCCCCTACAATGAGCAGTTCTTC.

As for this clonotype: This may be a read error, as it is one base from a much larger clone. This chain uses TRBV4-1 with TRBJ1-2; possibly TRBD1 for D (6 bases). The CDR3 sequence is 14 residues long. The V gene's germline CDR1 is MGHRA and CDR2 YSYEKL. CDR3 region: CASSQADRNYGYAF. CDR3 sequence (DNA): TGCGCCAGCAGCCAAGCAGACAGGAACTATGGCTACGCCTTC.

Ten or more counts support this clonotype. The V and J genes are TRBV20-1 and TRBJ2-7, with 7 bases fitting TRBD1. There are 12 residues in the CDR3. Trimming cost V 2 bases and J 6 bases; bases outside gene matches: 4. CDR1 is DFQATT and CDR2 is SNEGSKA in the germline V gene (reference sequence). The CDR3 DNA follows: TGCAGTGCTAGAATACAGGGGAGCGAGCAGTACTTC. This codes for CSARIQGSEQYF.

This clonotype was counted a few times. The chain has TRBV2 and TRBJ1-1; D may be TRBD1 (6 bases). The CDR3 spans 16 residues. Germline V gives CDR1 SNHLY, CDR2 FYNNEI. Between the trimmed V and J ends, which lost 9 bases and 5 bases, there was a span of 25 bases. The CDR3 DNA reads as TGTGCCAGTGAAAGGAGCGGGGGCCTCGGCGATACTGAAGCTTTCTTT. Its protein is CASERSGGLGDTEAFF.

This clonotype was seen only a few times. The rearrangement joins TRBV7-9 to TRBJ2-5; D possibly corresponds to TRBD1 (5 bases). Trimming took off 2 bases at V and 5 bases at J, with 21 bases between the two ends. CDR3 length equals 17 residues. Germline CDR1 is SEHNR and CDR2 is FQNEAQ (reference sequence). This CDR3 reads CASSLTVAVGHSETQYF. DNA of the CDR3: TGTGCCAGCAGCTTAACCGTAGCCGTGGGGCATTCCGAGACCCAGTACTTC.

This clonotype appeared many times. The chain links TRBV7-9 to TRBJ2-7; D is undetermined. This CDR3 is built from 13 residues. CDR1 and CDR2 from the germline V gene are SEHNR and FQNEAQ (reference sequence). V was shortened by 2 bases and J by 5 bases, with 10 bases between the two germline ends. In nucleotides, the CDR3 is TGTGCCAGCAGCTTATACCTGCAGAACGAGCAGTACTTC. Protein product: CASSLYLQNEQYF.

This clonotype was recorded many times. The J gene is TRBJ1-3, the V gene TRBV6-5; D unclear. This CDR3 comprises 14 residues. V lost 5 bases and J 4 bases, leaving 12 bases between the germline ends. Germline values: CDR1 MNHEY, CDR2 SVGAGI. DNA for the CDR3: TGTGCCAGCAGTCGAACGGTGGGCGGAAACACCATATATTTT. As protein: CASSRTVGGNTIYF.

The rearrangement links TRBV6-6 to TRBJ2-1, with 7 bases matching TRBD2. Germline assignment: CDR1 MNHNY and CDR2 SVGAGI (reference sequence). J was trimmed by 9 bases and V by 6 bases; bases with no gene match: 8. This CDR3 spans 13 amino acids. The CDR3 DNA sequence: TGTGCCAGCAGCACTAGCGTACGGAGTGAGCAGTTCTTC. Protein sequence: CASSTSVRSEQFF.

This clonotype was counted ten times or more. The chain joins TRBV3-1 to TRBJ2-1, with TRBD2 matching over 15 bases. Germline V lookup: CDR1 LGHDT, CDR2 YNNKEL (reference sequence). The CDR3 has 19 residues. Trimming cost V 4 bases and J 0 bases; bases outside gene matches: 7. CDR3 nucleotides: TGTGCCAGCAGCCGGTCCGGGACTAGCGGGGGGCCCTCCTACAATGAGCAGTTCTTC. Encoded protein: CASSRSGTSGGPSYNEQFF.

This clonotype appeared many times. The chain links TRBV6-6 to TRBJ2-1; no firm D call. Germline V lookup: CDR1 MNHNY, CDR2 SVGAGI (reference sequence). V shed 4 bases and J shed 2 bases, with 6 bases lying between them. The CDR3 spans 13 residues. The CDR3 protein is CASSFRPYNEQFF. The CDR3, as DNA: TGTGCCAGCAGTTTCCGGCCCTACAATGAGCAGTTCTTC.

This clonotype was seen repeatedly, ten times or more. The J gene is TRBJ1-1, the V gene TRBV18; tentatively, D is TRBD1 (5 bases). The CDR3 is 14 residues long. V was shortened by 3 bases and J by 8 bases, with 16 bases between the two germline ends. CDR1 and CDR2 from the germline V gene are KGHSH and LQKENI. The CDR3, as DNA: TGTGCCAGCTCACCCGCGCGGGGACCGACGGAAGCTTTCTTT. Encoded protein: CASSPARGPTEAFF.

The genes are TRBV5-1 and TRBJ2-7; D call uncertain. The V and J ends lost 0 bases and 2 bases respectively, with 9 bases between them. Per germline, CDR1 SGHRS and CDR2 YFSETQ. There are 14 residues in the CDR3. CDR3 sequence reads: CASSLDQSTYEQYF. The CDR3 region has the DNA TGCGCCAGCAGCTTGGACCAGTCAACCTACGAGCAGTACTTC.

To note about this clonotype: A much larger clone sits a single nucleotide away, making a read error possible. The chain joins TRBV2 to TRBJ1-2; D is unclear. The CDR3 sequence is 15 residues long. Germline values: CDR1 SNHLY, CDR2 FYNNEI. V was clipped by 1 base and J by 2 bases, with 11 bases between them. The CDR3 loop is CASSEGLVENYGYTF. The CDR3 DNA is TGTGCCAGCAGTGAAGGGCTCGTCGAAAACTATGGCTACACCTTC.

This clonotype was seen a handful of times. This chain connects TRBV12-3 or TRBV12-4 to TRBJ1-2; D is uncertain. The CDR3 is 13 amino acids. The germline V and J ends were trimmed by 6 bases and 2 bases, with 10 bases remaining between them. CDR3 sequence (DNA): TGTGCCAGCAGCCCACAGAGAAACTATGGCTACACCTTC. It codes for CASSPQRNYGYTF.

The J gene is TRBJ1-2, the V gene TRBV7-2, with a weak D call TRBD1 (5 bases). The CDR3 consists of 12 residues. The V gene lost 2 bases and the J gene lost 14 bases, with 15 bases spanning the gap. Per the germline V gene, CDR1 is SGHTA and CDR2 is FQGNSA. CDR3 nucleotide sequence: TGTGCCAGCAGCTTAAGGCGGGGGACGAAGACCTTC. This gives the protein CASSLRRGTKTF.

V usage is TRBV9 and J usage is TRBJ2-2; D not certain. The CDR3 extends over 13 amino acids. Germline V gives CDR1 SGDLS, CDR2 YYNGEE. Between the trimmed V and J ends, which lost 0 bases and 6 bases, there was a span of 6 bases. CDR3 loop: CASSVVRSGELFF. The CDR3 bases are TGTGCCAGCAGCGTAGTTCGGTCCGGGGAGCTGTTTTTT.

This clonotype was detected many times. V usage is TRBV30 and J usage is TRBJ1-5; TRBD1 matches 9 bases. V shed 4 bases and J 5 bases; nucleotides not matched to a gene: 9. Germline lookup yields CDR1 GTSNPN and CDR2 SVGIG (reference sequence). This CDR3 contains 15 residues. In nucleotides, the CDR3 is TGTGCCTGGAATACAGGGGGCTGGGGCGATCAGCCCCAGCATTTT. It translates to CAWNTGGWGDQPQHF.

This chain links TRBV18 with TRBJ2-1, with unresolved D. The CDR3 sequence is 13 residues long. The germline CDR1 and CDR2 sequences are KGHSH and LQKENI. Trimming stripped 5 bases from V and 8 bases from J, with 13 bases between. In nucleotides, the CDR3 is TGTGCCAGCTCAGCGGCCAGTGAGGATGAGCAGTTCTTC. Encoded protein: CASSAASEDEQFF.

This chain uses TRBV11-2 with TRBJ1-2, with 9 bases fitting TRBD1. Germline lookup yields CDR1 SGHAT and CDR2 FQNNGV. Germline trimming cut 4 bases from V and 8 bases from J; bases unmatched to any gene: 5. The CDR3 extends over 13 amino acids. CDR3 nucleotides: TGTGCCAGCAGCTCGGACAGGGGATGGGGCTACACCTTC. Its translation is CASSSDRGWGYTF.